This T cell receptor beta chain came from a study of OX40 agonist ivuxolimab in advanced cancers. Overall study: Dose-escalation cases comprised hepatocellular carcinoma, melanoma, renal cell or head and neck cancer. Partial responses were achieved by three patients, of whom one had hepatocellular carcinoma and two had cutaneous melanoma.

Germline CDR1 SGHTA, CDR2 FQGNSA. Between the trimmed V and J ends, which lost 5 bases and 2 bases, there was a span of 14 bases. The length of the CDR3 is 15 residues. TCRdb's copy holds only in-frame clones and misses some; the assay was immunoSEQ multiplex PCR. The profile shows about 66,000 clones, around 86% of them singletons. Sequences were derived from CD4+ or CD8+ T cells sorted from blood, sampled in a trial of the OX40 agonist ivuxolimab. This chain joins TRBV7-2 and TRBJ2-3; D tentatively fits TRBD1 or TRBD2 (6 bases each). The source of this sequence is an adult with an advanced solid tumor such as melanoma, head and neck, liver or kidney cancer. As DNA, the CDR3 is TGTGCCAGCAGCCTAGGGGGACTTACCACAGATACGCAGTATTTT. This translates into CASSLGGLTTDTQYF.